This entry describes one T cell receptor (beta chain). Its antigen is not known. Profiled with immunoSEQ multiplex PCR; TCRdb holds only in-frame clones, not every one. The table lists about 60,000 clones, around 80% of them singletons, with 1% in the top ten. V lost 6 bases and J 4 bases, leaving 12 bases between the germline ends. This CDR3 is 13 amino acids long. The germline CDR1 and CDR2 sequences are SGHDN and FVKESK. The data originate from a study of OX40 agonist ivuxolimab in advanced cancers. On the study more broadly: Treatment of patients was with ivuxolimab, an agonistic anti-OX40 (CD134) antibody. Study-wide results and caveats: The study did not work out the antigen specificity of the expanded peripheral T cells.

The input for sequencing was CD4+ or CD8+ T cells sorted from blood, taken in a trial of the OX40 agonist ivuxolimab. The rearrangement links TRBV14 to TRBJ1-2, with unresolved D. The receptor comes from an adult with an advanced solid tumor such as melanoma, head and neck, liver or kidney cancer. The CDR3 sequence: CASRRDPSYGYTF. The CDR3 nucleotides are TGTGCCAGCAGACGGGATCCGTCCTATGGCTACACCTTC.